The present T cell receptor (beta chain) was sequenced within a study of shared clonotypes between healthy human individuals. On the study more broadly: Three CD4 naive, three CD4 memory, two CD8 naive and one CD8 memory plate were used per donor.

Looked up from germline, CDR1 is LNHDA and CDR2 is SQIVND (reference sequence). The CDR3 is made up of 15 amino acids. J gave up 1 base and V 5 bases, and 4 bases lay outside the gene matches. The table came from immunoSEQ multiplex PCR; TCRdb's copy has only in-frame clones and leaves some out. The sample has more than 2,000,000 clones, over 85% seen once. Remarks on this clone: The antigen remains unidentified.

Broader study findings: Specimens sampled were limited to blood, with tissue repertoires likely differing. A generally larger estimated richness was seen in naive subsets than in memory subsets.

This chain joins TRBV19 and TRBJ2-4; 8 bases match TRBD1. The specimen sequenced was naive CD4+ T cells sorted from blood. Specified subset: CD45RA+ positively selected. The clonotype was recovered from a man younger than 35 in good health. The CDR3 is CASSPGGSAKNIQYF. The CDR3 DNA is TGTGCCAGTAGTCCAGGGGGCTCGGCCAAAAACATTCAGTACTTC.